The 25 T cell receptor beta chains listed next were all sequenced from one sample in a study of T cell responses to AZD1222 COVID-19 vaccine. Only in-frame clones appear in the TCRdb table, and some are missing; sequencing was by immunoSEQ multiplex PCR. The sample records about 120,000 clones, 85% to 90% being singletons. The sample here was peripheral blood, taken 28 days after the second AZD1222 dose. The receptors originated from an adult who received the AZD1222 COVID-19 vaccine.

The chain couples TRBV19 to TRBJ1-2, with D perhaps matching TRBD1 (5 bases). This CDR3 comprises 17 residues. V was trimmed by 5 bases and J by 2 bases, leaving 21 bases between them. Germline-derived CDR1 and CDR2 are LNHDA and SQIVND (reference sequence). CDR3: CASSARDGRGRNYGYTF. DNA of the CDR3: TGTGCCAGTAGTGCTCGGGACGGCCGGGGGAGGAACTATGGCTACACCTTC.

CDR3 in amino acids: CASTGDTRNTEAFF. CDR3 coding DNA: TGTGCCAGCACCGGGGACACTAGGAACACTGAAGCTTTCTTT. The J gene is TRBJ1-1, the V gene TRBV2, with a tentative D call TRBD1 (6 bases). CDR1 is SNHLY and CDR2 is FYNNEI in the germline V gene. The CDR3 extends over 14 amino acids. V was clipped by 7 bases and J by 1 base, with 13 bases between them.

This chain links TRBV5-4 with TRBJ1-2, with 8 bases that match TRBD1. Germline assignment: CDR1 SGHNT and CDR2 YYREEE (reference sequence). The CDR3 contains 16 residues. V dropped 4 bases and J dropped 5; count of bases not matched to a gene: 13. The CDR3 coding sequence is TGTGCCAGCAGCGAAGGGGACAGGAACTACTTTTATGGCTACACCTTC. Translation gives CASSEGDRNYFYGYTF.

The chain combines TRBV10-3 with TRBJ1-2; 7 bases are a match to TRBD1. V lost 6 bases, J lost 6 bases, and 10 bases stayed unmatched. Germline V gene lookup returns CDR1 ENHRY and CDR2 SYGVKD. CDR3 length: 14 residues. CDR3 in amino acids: CAISQGQSLHGYTF. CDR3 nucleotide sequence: TGTGCCATCAGCCAGGGACAGTCTCTGCATGGCTACACCTTC.

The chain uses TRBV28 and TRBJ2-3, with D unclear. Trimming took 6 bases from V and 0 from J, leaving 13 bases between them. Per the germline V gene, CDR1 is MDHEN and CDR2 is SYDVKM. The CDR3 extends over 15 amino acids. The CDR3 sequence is CASSSPAASTDTQYF. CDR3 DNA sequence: TGTGCCAGCAGCTCCCCCGCCGCCAGCACAGATACGCAGTATTTT.

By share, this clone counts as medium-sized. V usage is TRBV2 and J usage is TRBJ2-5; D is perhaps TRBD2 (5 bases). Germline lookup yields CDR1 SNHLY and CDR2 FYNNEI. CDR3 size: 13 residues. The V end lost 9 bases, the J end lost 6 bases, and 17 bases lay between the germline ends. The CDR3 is CARDGVLRKTQYF. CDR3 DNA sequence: TGTGCCAGAGACGGGGTGCTTAGAAAGACCCAGTACTTC.

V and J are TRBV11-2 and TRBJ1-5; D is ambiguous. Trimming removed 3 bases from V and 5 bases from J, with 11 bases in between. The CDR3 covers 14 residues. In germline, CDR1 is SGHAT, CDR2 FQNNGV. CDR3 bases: TGTGCCAGCAGCTTCGGCAGCCGGGATCAGCCCCAGCATTTT. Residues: CASSFGSRDQPQHF.

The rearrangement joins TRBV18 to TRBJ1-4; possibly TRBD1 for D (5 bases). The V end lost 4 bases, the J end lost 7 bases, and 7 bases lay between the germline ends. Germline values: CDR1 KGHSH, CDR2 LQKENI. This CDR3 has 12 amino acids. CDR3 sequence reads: CASSRDGEKLFF. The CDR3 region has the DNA TGTGCCAGCTCACGGGACGGTGAAAAACTGTTTTTT.

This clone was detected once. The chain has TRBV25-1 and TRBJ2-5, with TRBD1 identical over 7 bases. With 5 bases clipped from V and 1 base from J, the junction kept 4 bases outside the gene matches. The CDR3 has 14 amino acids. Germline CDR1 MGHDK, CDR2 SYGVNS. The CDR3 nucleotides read TGTGCCAGCAGTCCCCGGACAGGCCAAGAGACCCAGTACTTC. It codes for CASSPRTGQETQYF.

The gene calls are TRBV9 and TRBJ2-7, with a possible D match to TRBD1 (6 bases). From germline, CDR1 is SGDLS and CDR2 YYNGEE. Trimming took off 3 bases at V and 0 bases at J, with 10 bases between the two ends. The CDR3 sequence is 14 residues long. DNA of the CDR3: TGTGCCAGCAGCGGGACAGCAAGCTCCTACGAGCAGTACTTC. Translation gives CASSGTASSYEQYF.

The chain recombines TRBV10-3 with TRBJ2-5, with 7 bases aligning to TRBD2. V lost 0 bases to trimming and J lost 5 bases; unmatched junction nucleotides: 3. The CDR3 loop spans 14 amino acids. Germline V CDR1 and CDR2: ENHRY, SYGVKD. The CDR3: CAISESHGGETQYF. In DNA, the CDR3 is TGTGCCATCAGTGAGTCCCACGGGGGGGAGACCCAGTACTTC.

CDR3 sequence (DNA): TGTGCCAGCAGTCCCGCGGGCGCGGGGGGGAAGACAGATACGCAGTATTTT. Amino acids: CASSPAGAGGKTDTQYF. The chain couples TRBV28 to TRBJ2-3, with 9 bases aligning to TRBD2. The V segment lost 5 bases and the J segment 3 bases; nucleotides outside the gene matches: 12. The CDR3 is 17 residues long. Germline loops: CDR1 MDHEN, CDR2 SYDVKM.

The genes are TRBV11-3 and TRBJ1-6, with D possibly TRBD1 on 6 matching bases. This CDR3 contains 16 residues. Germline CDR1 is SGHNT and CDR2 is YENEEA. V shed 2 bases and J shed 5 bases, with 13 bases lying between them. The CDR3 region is CASSLSGGWNNSPLHF. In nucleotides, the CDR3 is TGTGCCAGCAGCTTATCCGGGGGCTGGAATAATTCACCCCTCCACTTT.

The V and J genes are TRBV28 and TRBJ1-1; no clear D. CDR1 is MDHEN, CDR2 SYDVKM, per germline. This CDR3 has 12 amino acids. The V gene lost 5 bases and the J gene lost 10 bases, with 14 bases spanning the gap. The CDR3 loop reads CASSLGTLGAFF. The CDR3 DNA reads TGTGCCAGCAGTCTAGGTACCCTAGGAGCTTTCTTT.

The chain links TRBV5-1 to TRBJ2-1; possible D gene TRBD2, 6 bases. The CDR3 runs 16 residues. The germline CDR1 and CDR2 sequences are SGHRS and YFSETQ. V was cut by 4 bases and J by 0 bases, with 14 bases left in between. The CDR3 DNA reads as TGCGCCAGCAGCGGCGGCGGGATGAGCTCCTACAATGAGCAGTTCTTC. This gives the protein CASSGGGMSSYNEQFF.

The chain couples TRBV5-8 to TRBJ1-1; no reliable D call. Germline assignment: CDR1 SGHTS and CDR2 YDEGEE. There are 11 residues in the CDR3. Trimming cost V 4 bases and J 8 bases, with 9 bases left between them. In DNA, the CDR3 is TGTGCCAGCAGCCGGACGTTCGAAGCTTTCTTT. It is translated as CASSRTFEAFF. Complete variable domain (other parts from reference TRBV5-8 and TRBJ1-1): EAGVTQSPTHLIKTRGQQATLRCSPISGHTSVYWYQQALGLGLQFLLWYDEGEERNRGNFPPRFSGRQFPNYSSELNVNALELEDSALYLCASSRTFEAFFGQGTRLTVV.

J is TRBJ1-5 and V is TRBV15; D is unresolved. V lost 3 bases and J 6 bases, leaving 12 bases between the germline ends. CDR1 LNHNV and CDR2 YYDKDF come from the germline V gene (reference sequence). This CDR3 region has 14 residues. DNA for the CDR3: TGTGCCACCAGCAGTGTTAGGGCTACTCAGCCCCAGCATTTT. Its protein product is CATSSVRATQPQHF.

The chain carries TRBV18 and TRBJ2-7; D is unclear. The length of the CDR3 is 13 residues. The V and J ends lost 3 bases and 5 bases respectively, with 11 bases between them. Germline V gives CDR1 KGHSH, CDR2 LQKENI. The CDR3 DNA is TGTGCCAGCTCACCGAACGAGAGGAACGAGCAGTACTTC. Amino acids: CASSPNERNEQYF. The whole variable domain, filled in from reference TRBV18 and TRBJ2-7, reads NAGVMQNPRHLVRRRGQEARLRCSPMKGHSHVYWYRQLPEEGLKFMVYLQKENIIDESGMPKERFSAEFPKEGPSILRIQQVVRGDSAAYFCASSPNERNEQYFGPGTRLTVT.

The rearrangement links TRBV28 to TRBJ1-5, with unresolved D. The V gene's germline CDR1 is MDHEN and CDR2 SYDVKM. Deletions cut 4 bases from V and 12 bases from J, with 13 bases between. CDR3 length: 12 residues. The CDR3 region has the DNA TGTGCCAGCAGTTCGGCCCAACAGAACCAGCATTTT. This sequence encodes CASSSAQQNQHF.

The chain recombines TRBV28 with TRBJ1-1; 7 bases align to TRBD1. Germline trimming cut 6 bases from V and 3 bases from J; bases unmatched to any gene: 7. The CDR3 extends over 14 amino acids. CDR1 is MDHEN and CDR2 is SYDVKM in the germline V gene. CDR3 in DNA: TGTGCCAGCAGCCCTCGACAGGGTTACACTGAAGCTTTCTTT. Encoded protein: CASSPRQGYTEAFF.

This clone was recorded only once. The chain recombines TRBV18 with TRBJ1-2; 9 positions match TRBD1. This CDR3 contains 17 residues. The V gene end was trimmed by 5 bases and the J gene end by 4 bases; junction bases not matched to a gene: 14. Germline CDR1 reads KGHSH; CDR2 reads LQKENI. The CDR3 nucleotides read TGTGCCAGCTCATTTGGACAGGGGCTCCGTTCGGGCTATGGCTACACCTTC. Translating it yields CASSFGQGLRSGYGYTF.

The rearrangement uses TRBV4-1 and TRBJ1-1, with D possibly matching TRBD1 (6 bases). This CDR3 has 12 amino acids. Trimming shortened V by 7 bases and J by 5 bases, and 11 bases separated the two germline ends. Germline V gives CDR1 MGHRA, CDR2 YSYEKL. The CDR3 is CASKKGGTEAFF. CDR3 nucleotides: TGCGCCAGCAAAAAAGGGGGGACTGAAGCTTTCTTT.

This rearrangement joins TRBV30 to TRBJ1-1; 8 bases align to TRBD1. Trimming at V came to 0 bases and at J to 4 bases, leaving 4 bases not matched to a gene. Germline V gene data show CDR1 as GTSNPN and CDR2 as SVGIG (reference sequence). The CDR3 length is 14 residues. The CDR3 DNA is TGTGCCTGGAGTGTCCTACAGGGGGGCACTGAAGCTTTCTTT. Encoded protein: CAWSVLQGGTEAFF.

This CDR3 is CASSPAGGNSPLHF. CDR3 DNA: TGTGCCAGCAGCCCGGCCGGGGGGAATTCACCCCTCCACTTT. The chain is built from TRBV9 and TRBJ1-6, with D possibly TRBD1 on 5 matching bases. The V gene lost 4 bases and the J gene lost 7 bases, with 12 bases spanning the gap. The length of the CDR3 is 14 residues. From germline, CDR1 is SGDLS and CDR2 YYNGEE.

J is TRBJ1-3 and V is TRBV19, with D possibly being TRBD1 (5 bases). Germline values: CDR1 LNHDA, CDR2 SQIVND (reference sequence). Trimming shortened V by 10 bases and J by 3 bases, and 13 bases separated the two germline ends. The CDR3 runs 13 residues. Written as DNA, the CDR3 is TGTGCCACCAGGGTTTCCGATGGAAACACCATATATTTT. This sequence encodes CATRVSDGNTIYF.